This T cell receptor beta chain was identified during a study of T cells in Graves' hyperthyroidism and ophthalmopathy. Amplified TCR beta CDR3 regions came from RNA transcripts. The HTBI primer set was used in a first-round RT-PCR of the TCR CDR3. TCRdb used MiXCR to reprocess the multiplex PCR reads, holding one entry per CDR3 protein. This sample carries hundreds of thousands of distinct CDR3 sequences, 15% to 18% of them seen once, and the ten largest clones take less than 15%. The study, taken as a whole, reports: In validation, the model predicted ophthalmopathy. These predictions came a median about 6.5 months before onset. Blood also showed most of the thyroid clonotypes that were expanded above 0.001.

10 ml fresh peripheral blood yielded the PBMCs. As regards this clonotype: Its antigen is as yet unknown.

V lost 4 bases and J lost 3; bases outside the gene matches: 5. CDR3 length: 15 residues. The germline CDR1 and CDR2 sequences are SGHTA and FQGTGA. V is TRBV7-3 and J is TRBJ2-3; 9 bases line up with TRBD2. This TCR came from a woman in her late teens or twenties with Graves' hyperthyroidism. The sequenced sample consisted of blood. CDR3 amino acids: CASSWAGGPTDTQYF. DNA for the CDR3: TGTGCCAGCAGCTGGGCGGGGGGGCCTACAGATACGCAGTATTTT. Full variable domain (rest looked up from reference TRBV7-3 and TRBJ2-3): GAGVSQTPSNKVTEKGKYVELRCDPISGHTALYWYRQSLGQGPEFLIYFQGTGAADDSGLPNDRFFAVRPEGSVSTLKIQRTERGDSAVYLCASSWAGGPTDTQYFGPGTRLTVL.